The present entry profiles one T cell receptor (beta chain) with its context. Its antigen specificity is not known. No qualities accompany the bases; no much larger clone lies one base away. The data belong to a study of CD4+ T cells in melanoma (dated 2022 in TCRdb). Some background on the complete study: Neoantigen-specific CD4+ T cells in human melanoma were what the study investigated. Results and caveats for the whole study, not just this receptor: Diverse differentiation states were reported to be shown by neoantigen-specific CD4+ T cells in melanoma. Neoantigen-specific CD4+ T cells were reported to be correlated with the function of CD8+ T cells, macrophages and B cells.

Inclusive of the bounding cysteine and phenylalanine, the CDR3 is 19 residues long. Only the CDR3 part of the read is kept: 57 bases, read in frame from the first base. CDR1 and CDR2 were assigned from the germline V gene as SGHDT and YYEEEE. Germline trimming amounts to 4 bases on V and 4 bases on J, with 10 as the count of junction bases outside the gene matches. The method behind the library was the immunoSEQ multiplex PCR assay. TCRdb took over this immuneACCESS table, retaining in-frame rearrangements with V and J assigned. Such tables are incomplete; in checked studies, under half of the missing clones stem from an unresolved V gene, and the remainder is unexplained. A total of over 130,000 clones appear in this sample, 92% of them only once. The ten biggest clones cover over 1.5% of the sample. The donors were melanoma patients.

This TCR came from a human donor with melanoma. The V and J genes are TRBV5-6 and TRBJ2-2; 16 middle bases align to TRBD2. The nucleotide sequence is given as TGTGCCAGCAGCCCTACTGGGACTAGCGGGGGGGCACGCACCGGGGAGCTGTTTTTT. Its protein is CASSPTGTSGGARTGELFF. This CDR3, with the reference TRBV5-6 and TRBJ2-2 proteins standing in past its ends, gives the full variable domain DAGVTQSPTHLIKTRGQQVTLRCSPKSGHDTVSWYQQALGQGPQFIFQYYEEEERQRGNFPDRFSGHQFPNYSSELNVNALLLGDSALYLCASSPTGTSGGARTGELFFGEGSRLTVL.